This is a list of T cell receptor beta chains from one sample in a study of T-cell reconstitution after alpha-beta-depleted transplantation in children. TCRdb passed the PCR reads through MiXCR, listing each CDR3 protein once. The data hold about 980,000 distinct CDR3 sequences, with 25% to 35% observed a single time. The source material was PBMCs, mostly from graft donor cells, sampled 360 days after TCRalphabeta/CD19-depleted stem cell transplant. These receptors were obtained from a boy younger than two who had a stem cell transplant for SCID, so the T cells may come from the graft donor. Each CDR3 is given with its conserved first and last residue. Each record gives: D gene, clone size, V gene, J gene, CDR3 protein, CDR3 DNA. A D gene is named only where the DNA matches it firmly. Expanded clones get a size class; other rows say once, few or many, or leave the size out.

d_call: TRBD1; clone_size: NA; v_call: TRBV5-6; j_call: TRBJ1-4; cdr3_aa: CASSMTTGRNEKLFF; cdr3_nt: TGTGCCAGCAGCATGACGACAGGGAGAAATGAAAAACTGTTTTTT
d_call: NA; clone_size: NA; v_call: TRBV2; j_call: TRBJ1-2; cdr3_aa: CASSSQGVSYGYTF; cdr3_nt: TGTGCCAGCAGTTCACAGGGAGTTAGCTATGGCTACACCTTC
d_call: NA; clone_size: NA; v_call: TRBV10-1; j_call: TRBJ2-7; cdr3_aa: CASSESASYEQYF; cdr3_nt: TGCGCCAGCAGTGAGTCCGCAAGTTACGAGCAGTACTTC
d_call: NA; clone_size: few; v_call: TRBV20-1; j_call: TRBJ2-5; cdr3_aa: CSATPPGGAKETQYF; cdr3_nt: TGCAGTGCTACACCACCGGGCGGGGCTAAAGAGACCCAGTACTTC
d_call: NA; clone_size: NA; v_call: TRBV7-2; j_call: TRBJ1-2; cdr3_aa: CASSLAGPERYGYTF; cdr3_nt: TGTGCCAGCAGCTTAGCTGGTCCGGAACGCTATGGCTACACCTTC
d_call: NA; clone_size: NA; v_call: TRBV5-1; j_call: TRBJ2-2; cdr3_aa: CASSWMSSGTGELFF; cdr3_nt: TGCGCCAGCAGCTGGATGTCCTCGGGCACCGGGGAGCTGTTTTTT
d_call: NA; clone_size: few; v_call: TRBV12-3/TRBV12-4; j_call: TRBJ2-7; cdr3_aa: CASRGTSTYEQYF; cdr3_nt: TGTGCCAGCAGAGGGACTTCTACCTACGAGCAGTACTTC
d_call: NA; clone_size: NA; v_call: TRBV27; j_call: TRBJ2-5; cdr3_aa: CASSLMSNYRDLLQETQYF; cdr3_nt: TGTGCCAGCAGTTTAATGTCTAATTACCGCGACCTCCTACAAGAGACCCAGTACTTC
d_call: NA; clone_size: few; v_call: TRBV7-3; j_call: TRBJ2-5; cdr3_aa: CASSLGQIRQETQYF; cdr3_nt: TGTGCCAGCAGCTTAGGACAGATAAGGCAAGAGACCCAGTACTTC
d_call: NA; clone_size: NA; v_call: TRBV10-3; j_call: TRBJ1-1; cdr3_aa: CAITQPGYNTEAFF; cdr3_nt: TGTGCCATCACCCAACCCGGCTACAACACTGAAGCTTTCTTT
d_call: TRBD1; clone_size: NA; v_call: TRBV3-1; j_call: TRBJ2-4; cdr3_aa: CASSPAGGLDIQYF; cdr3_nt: TGTGCCAGCAGCCCCGCAGGGGGATTGGACATTCAGTACTTC
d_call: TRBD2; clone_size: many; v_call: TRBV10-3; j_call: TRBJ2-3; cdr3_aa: CAIRPYGGDTDTQYF; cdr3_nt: TGTGCCATCAGACCGTACGGGGGGGACACAGATACGCAGTATTTT
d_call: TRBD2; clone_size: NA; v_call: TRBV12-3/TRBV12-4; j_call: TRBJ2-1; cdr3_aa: CASSLAGLGPSSYNEQFF; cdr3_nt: TGTGCCAGCAGTCTCGCGGGACTAGGCCCTTCCTCCTACAATGAGCAGTTCTTC
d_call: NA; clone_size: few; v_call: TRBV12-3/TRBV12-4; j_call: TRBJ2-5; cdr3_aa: CASSLAPVNQETQYF; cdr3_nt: TGTGCCAGCAGTTTAGCGCCGGTAAACCAAGAGACCCAGTACTTC
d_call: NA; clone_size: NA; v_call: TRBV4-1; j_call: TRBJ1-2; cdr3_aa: CASARARVSYGYTF; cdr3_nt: TGCGCCAGCGCGAGGGCCAGGGTTAGCTATGGCTACACCTTC
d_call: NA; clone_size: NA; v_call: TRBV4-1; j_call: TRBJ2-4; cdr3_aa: CASSQASTNLKNIQYF; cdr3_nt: TGCGCCAGCAGCCAAGCGTCGACGAACCTCAAAAACATTCAGTACTTC
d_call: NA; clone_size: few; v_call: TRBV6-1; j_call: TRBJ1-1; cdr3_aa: CAAGGRLNTEAFF; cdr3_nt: TGTGCCGCCGGGGGCCGATTGAACACTGAAGCTTTCTTT
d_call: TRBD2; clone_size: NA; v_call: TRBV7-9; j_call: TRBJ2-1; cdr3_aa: CASSSIGGSSYNEQFF; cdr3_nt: TGTGCCAGCAGCTCAATCGGGGGGAGCTCCTACAATGAGCAGTTCTTC
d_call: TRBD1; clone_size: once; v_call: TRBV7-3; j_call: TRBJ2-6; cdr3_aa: CASSHGTARSGANVLTF; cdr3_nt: TGTGCCAGCAGCCACGGGACAGCACGCTCTGGGGCCAACGTCCTGACTTTC
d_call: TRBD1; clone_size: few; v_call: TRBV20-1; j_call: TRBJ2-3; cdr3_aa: CSARWDRVPDTQYF; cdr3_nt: TGCAGTGCTAGATGGGACAGGGTGCCAGATACGCAGTATTTT
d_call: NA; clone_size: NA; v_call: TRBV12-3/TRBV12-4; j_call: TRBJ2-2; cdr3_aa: CASTVDSPGAGYTGELFF; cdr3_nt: TGTGCCAGCACGGTGGACAGCCCGGGGGCCGGGTACACCGGGGAGCTGTTTTTT
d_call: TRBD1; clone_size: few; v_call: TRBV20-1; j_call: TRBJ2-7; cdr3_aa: CSASGQGVHEQYF; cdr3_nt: TGCAGTGCTAGCGGGCAGGGGGTCCACGAGCAGTACTTC
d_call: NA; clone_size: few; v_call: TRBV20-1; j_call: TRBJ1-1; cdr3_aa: CSARAGRVTFF; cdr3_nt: TGCAGTGCTAGAGCCGGGAGGGTAACTTTCTTT
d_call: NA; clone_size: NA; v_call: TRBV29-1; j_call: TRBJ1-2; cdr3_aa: CSVEGRAYGYTF; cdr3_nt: TGCAGCGTTGAGGGACGTGCTTATGGCTACACCTTC
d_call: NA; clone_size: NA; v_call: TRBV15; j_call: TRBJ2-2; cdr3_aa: CATSRDRRAYTGELFF; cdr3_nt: TGTGCCACCAGCAGAGATCGGCGGGCCTACACCGGGGAGCTGTTTTTT
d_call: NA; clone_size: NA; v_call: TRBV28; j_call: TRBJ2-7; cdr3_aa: CASSPRVGGYYYEQYF; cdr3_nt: TGTGCCAGCAGTCCAAGGGTCGGGGGCTACTACTACGAGCAGTACTTC